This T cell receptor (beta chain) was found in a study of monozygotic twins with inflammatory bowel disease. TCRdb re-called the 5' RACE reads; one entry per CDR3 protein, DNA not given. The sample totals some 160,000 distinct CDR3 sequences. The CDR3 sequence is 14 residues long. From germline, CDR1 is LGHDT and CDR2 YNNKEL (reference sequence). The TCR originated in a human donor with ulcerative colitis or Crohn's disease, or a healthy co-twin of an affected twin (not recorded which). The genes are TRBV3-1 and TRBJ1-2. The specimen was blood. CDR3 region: CASSQDPRRYGYTF.